This T cell receptor beta chain was sequenced for a study of T cells in Graves' hyperthyroidism and ophthalmopathy. Broader study findings: Ophthalmopathy could be told apart from stable hyperthyroidism with a 13 V-J model. It was a median approximately 6.9 months before onset that the model predicted ophthalmopathy.

The investigators amplified TCR beta CDR3 regions from RNA transcripts. HTBI primers were the set used in a first-round RT-PCR of the TCR CDR3. TCRdb reprocessed the multiplex PCR reads with MiXCR, giving one entry per CDR3 protein. The sample consists of approximately 610,000 distinct CDR3 sequences, roughly 15% of them appearing once. Pregnant or lactating patients were excluded, as were those with uncontrolled infection or other autoimmune disease. There are many counts of this clonotype. Its antigen is as yet unknown. This CDR3 has 11 amino acids. Trimming took 3 bases from V and 8 from J, leaving 8 bases between them.

Sequencing was done on a sample of blood. The TCR was taken from a woman aged 40 to 55 with Graves' ophthalmopathy. The J gene is TRBJ2-7, the V gene TRBV12-3 or TRBV12-4, with D uncertain. CDR3 sequence (DNA): TGTGCCAGCAGTTTTTTAGGACAGCAGTACTTC. Its translation is CASSFLGQQYF.